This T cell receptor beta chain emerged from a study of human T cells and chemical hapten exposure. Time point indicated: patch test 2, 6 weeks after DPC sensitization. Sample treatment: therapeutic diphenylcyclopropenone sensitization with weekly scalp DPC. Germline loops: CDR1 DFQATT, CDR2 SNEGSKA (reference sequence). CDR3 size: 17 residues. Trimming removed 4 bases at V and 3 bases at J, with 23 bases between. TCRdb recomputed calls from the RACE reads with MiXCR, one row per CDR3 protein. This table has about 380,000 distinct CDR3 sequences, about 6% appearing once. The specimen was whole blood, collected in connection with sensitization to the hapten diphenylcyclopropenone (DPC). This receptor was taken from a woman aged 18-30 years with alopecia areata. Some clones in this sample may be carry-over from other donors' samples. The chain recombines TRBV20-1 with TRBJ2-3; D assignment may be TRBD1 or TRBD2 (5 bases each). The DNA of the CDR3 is TGCAGTGCTACCAAGAGACTCAGGGAGAGGGTAACAGATACGCAGTATTTT. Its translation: CSATKRLRERVTDTQYF.